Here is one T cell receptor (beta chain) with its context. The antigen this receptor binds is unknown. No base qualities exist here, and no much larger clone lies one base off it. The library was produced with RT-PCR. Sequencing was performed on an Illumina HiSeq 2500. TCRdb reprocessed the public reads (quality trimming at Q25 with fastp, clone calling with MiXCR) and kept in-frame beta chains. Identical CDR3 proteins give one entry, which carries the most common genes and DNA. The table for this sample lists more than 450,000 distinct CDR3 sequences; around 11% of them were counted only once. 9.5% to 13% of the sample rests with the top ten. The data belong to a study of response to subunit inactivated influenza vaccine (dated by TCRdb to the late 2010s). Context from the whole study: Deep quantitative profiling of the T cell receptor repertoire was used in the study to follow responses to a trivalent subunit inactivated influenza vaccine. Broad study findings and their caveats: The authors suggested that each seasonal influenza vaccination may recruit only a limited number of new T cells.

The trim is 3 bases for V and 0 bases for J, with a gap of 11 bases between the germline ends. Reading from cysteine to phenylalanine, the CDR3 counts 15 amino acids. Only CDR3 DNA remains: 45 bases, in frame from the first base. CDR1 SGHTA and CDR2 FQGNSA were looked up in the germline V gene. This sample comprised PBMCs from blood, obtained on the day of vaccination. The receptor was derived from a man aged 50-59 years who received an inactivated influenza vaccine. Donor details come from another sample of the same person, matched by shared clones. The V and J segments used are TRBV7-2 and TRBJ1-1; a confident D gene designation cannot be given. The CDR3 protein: CASSLRRGMNTEAFF. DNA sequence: TGTGCCAGCAGCTTGCGTCGGGGAATGAACACTGAAGCTTTCTTT. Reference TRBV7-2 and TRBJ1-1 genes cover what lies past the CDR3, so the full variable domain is GAGVSQSPSNKVTEKGKDVELRCDPISGHTALYWYRQSLGQGLEFLIYFQGNSAPDKSGLPSDRFSAERTGGSVSTLTIQRTQQEDSAVYLCASSLRRGMNTEAFFGQGTRLTVV.